The T cell receptor beta chain under discussion was sequenced for a study of Graves' ophthalmopathy and Graves' hyperthyroidism (dated by TCRdb to the late 2010s). Notes on the research overall: Peripheral blood samples were taken at the time of initial diagnosis, before any treatment was given. The study used TCR beta repertoire signatures to distinguish Graves' ophthalmopathy from Graves' hyperthyroidism and to predict progression to ophthalmopathy. In total, around 140 blood samples were TCR-sequenced: fewer than 50 ophthalmopathy, over 70 hyperthyroidism and some 17 hyperthyroidism-to-ophthalmopathy patients. To explore V-J signatures that distinguish ophthalmopathy from hyperthyroidism, a discovery set of 100 patients was enrolled, made up of 40 to 45 with ophthalmopathy and around 57 with stable hyperthyroidism. An independent validation cohort was composed of fewer than 20 hyperthyroidism patients and around 16 patients who later progressed from hyperthyroidism to ophthalmopathy. In five to seven hyperthyroidism patients, the T-cell repertoire of thyroid tissue was compared with the T-cell repertoire of blood. Once sampling was done, hyperthyroidism patients were given methimazole at a starting dose of 30 mg daily, while ophthalmopathy patients were given high-dose intravenous methylprednisolone. For training and testing, the 95 to 100 patients in the discovery cohort were randomly divided in a 7:3 ratio.

Results the study describes overall, beyond this receptor: In validation, the model predicted ophthalmopathy progression with about 71% sensitivity and roughly 78% specificity; some 13 predicted patients were CT-confirmed with GO in a median of around 6.5 months. Sample size was not statistically predetermined, and group allocation was not concealed from the investigators. Ophthalmopathy was separated from stable hyperthyroidism by the 13-signature model with about 85% sensitivity and around 81% specificity in cross-validation and with 80%/75% in the test set. Most expanded thyroid clonotypes with frequency above 0.001 were also detected in blood, suggesting blood repertoires may reflect the thyroid immune response.

CDR1 and CDR2, per the germline V gene (reference sequence), are DFQATT and SNEGSKA. The CDR3 numbers 16 residues from cysteine through phenylalanine. Only the CDR3 DNA stays, 48 bases, in frame from base 1. Cut back by 0 bases and 7 bases, the V and J ends lie 16 bases apart. Hyperthyroidism was defined as stable when no progression to ophthalmopathy occurred within 18 months of follow-up. Hyperthyroidism patients were newly diagnosed, with disease duration under 2 months, and aged 18 to 65 years. Patients were excluded if they had other autoimmune diseases, uncontrolled infections, pregnancy or lactation. Diagnosis relied on clinical symptoms, serum thyroxine, TRAb, thyroid ultrasound and orbital computed tomography. Ficoll-Paque density gradient centrifugation was used to isolate PBMCs from 8.5 to 10 ml of fresh peripheral blood. Trizol reagent was used to extract the total RNA, and its quality was then checked on an Agilent 2100 Bioanalyzer.

Many counts were recorded for this clonotype. It lacks a known antigen. Base qualities were left out, and no much larger clone turns up one base away. TCR beta CDR3 regions were amplified from RNA transcripts for repertoire sequencing. HTBI primers and the Qiagen OneStep RT-PCR kit were used in a first-round RT-PCR, which was followed by a second-round multiplex PCR, size selection and purification. The libraries underwent paired-end sequencing with 100 bp reads on an Illumina HiSeq2000. From the authors' description of their analysis: SOAPnuke was used to process the reads, removing any read that contained adapters or uncalled bases, had a mean Phred below 15, or lacked an exact match to the constant primer or identifier. COPE v1.2.5 was used to merge the high-quality paired reads. Clonotypes were defined as unique nucleotide sequences and were aligned to IMGT TRB V, D and J references using MiTCR v1.1. Analysis was restricted to V-J combinations with a frequency above 0.0001, which covered 99.2% of repertoires. For each V-J combination, a TCR clonal expansion and chaos score was defined as the ratio of F50 clonal expansion to chaos observed in the TCRdist matrix. Welch's t-statistics and random forest were used to narrow the features down to approximately twelve V-J combinations, which were then fed into a naive Bayes classifier. Thyroid-blood repertoire similarity was quantified with the Morisita-Horn index. TCRdb itself trimmed the public reads at Q25 with fastp, ran MiXCR and retained productive beta chains. Identical CDR3 protein sequences are pooled into one entry, listed with their most common genes and DNA. For this entry, the V and J calls and clone size follow TCRdb and not the study's own pipeline. This sample has hundreds of thousands of distinct CDR3 sequences in its table, and about a fifth of those were observed once. Approximately 7% of the sample belongs to the ten largest clones.

The V and J segments used are TRBV20-1 and TRBJ1-6, with the D gene call left open. Sequenced material: peripheral blood. This receptor was identified in a woman in her late teens or twenties with stable Graves' hyperthyroidism. Some clones in this sample may be carry-over from other donors' samples. Donor details come from another sample of the same person, matched by shared clones. The CDR3 region has the sequence CSARDPSDRGNSPLHF. The nucleotide sequence reads TGCAGTGCTAGAGACCCGTCGGACCGTGGGAATTCACCCCTCCACTTT.